This passage covers 13 T cell receptor beta chains from one sample sequenced in a study of CD8 T cells in Susac syndrome. Roughly 0.45 to 1 ug RNA was reverse transcribed with random hexamers. TCRdb processed the immunoSEQ multiplex PCR reads anew with MiXCR; each CDR3 protein has one entry. The sample records some 130,000 distinct CDR3 sequences, approximately 94% being singletons. Specimen: CD4+ T cells from PBMCs. These receptors originate from a human donor with multiple sclerosis.

The V gene is TRBV2, the J gene TRBJ1-5, with D possibly being TRBD1 (5 bases). The germline V and J ends were trimmed by 3 bases and 5 bases, with 11 bases remaining between them. The length of the CDR3 is 14 residues. Germline assignment: CDR1 SNHLY and CDR2 FYNNEI. CDR3 protein: CASSDKTAHQPQHF. CDR3 bases: TGTGCCAGCAGTGATAAGACAGCCCATCAGCCCCAGCATTTT.

As DNA, the CDR3 is TGTGCCTGGAGTGGAGGGCAGGGGAAGCCCCAGCATTTT. Its protein is CAWSGGQGKPQHF. The J gene is TRBJ1-5, the V gene TRBV30; tentative D call: TRBD1 (6 bases). CDR1 GTSNPN and CDR2 SVGIG come from the germline V gene (reference sequence). This CDR3 region has 13 residues. The V and J ends lost 1 base and 8 bases respectively, with 12 bases between them. The variable domain in full, completed from reference TRBV30 and TRBJ1-5, reads SQTIHQWPATLVQPVGSPLSLECTVEGTSNPNLYWYRQAAGRGLQLLFYSVGIGQISSEVPQNLSASRPQDRQFILSSKKLLLSDSGFYLCAWSGGQGKPQHFGDGTRLSIL.

The chain is built from TRBV29-1 and TRBJ2-1; the D call may be TRBD1 or TRBD2 (5 bases each). Looked up from germline, CDR1 is SQVTM and CDR2 is ANQGSEA. This CDR3 has 15 residues. Trimming shortened V by 3 bases and J by 4 bases, and 16 bases separated the two germline ends. CDR3 region: CSVERTGAFYNEQFF. CDR3 nucleotide sequence: TGCAGCGTTGAGAGGACCGGGGCCTTTTACAATGAGCAGTTCTTC.

This rearrangement joins TRBV19 to TRBJ1-2; D gene unclear. Trimming shortened V by 4 bases and J by 4 bases, and 7 bases separated the two germline ends. Germline V lookup: CDR1 LNHDA, CDR2 SQIVND (reference sequence). The CDR3 sequence is 12 residues long. The CDR3 DNA sequence: TGTGCCAGTAGTACCGCGGGCTATGGCTACACCTTC. This sequence encodes CASSTAGYGYTF.

This chain uses TRBV14 with TRBJ1-1; no clear D. Trimming removed 1 base from V and 10 bases from J, with 10 bases in between. Per germline, CDR1 SGHDN and CDR2 FVKESK. This CDR3 has 12 amino acids. The CDR3 region is CASSQGTRGAFF. CDR3 bases: TGTGCCAGCAGCCAAGGGACCCGAGGAGCTTTCTTT.

The chain employs TRBV7-2 and TRBJ1-2; 9 positions match TRBD1. This CDR3 is built from 13 residues. Germline loops: CDR1 SGHTA, CDR2 FQGNSA. Losses at the gene ends were 5 bases for V and 6 bases for J; bases not matched to a gene: 4. CDR3 sequence (DNA): TGTGCCAGCAGCCCTGGACAGGGGAATGGCTACACCTTC. Translated: CASSPGQGNGYTF.

The rearrangement joins TRBV20-1 to TRBJ1-2, with D possibly matching TRBD1 (6 bases). The germline V gene has CDR1 DFQATT and CDR2 SNEGSKA (reference sequence). The CDR3 extends over 18 amino acids. V was clipped by 3 bases and J by 4 bases, with 27 bases between them. CDR3 residues: CSASQYGPGGATSYGYTF. The CDR3 nucleotides are TGCAGTGCTAGTCAATACGGCCCGGGGGGGGCGACCTCCTATGGCTACACCTTC.

The V and J genes are TRBV6-6 and TRBJ2-2; TRBD2 agrees at 9 bases. Germline CDR1 and CDR2: MNHNY and SVGAGI (reference sequence). This CDR3 is built from 16 residues. After removal of 5 bases from V and 0 bases from J, the junction contained 4 bases not matched to a gene. The CDR3 here is CASSGREGTNTGELFF. CDR3 sequence (DNA): TGTGCCAGCAGTGGGCGGGAGGGAACGAACACCGGGGAGCTGTTTTTT.

V and J are TRBV3-1 and TRBJ2-7; D gene uncertain. V dropped 3 bases and J dropped 7 bases, with 37 bases sitting between them. This CDR3 spans 21 amino acids. CDR1 and CDR2 (germline): LGHDT, YNNKEL (reference sequence). CDR3 in DNA: TGTGCCAGCAGCCAGAGGACCCGAACAGCATCCCCTTTTCGGCGTCTGGGAGAGCAGTACTTC. It is translated as CASSQRTRTASPFRRLGEQYF.

J is TRBJ1-4 and V is TRBV30, with 7 nucleotides matching TRBD1. Germline V CDR1 and CDR2: GTSNPN, SVGIG (reference sequence). The CDR3 has 19 amino acids. With V trimmed by 0 bases and J by 0 bases, 13 bases remained unmatched. The CDR3 DNA sequence: TGTGCCTGGAGTGTAGAGGGGGCGCGCAGCGCCGCAACTAATGAAAAACTGTTTTTT. Translated: CAWSVEGARSAATNEKLFF.

This rearrangement joins TRBV12-3 or TRBV12-4 to TRBJ2-6; possibly TRBD1 for D (5 bases). The CDR3 is 15 amino acids. V was trimmed by 6 bases and J by 0 bases, leaving 9 bases between them. CDR3 nucleotides: TGTGCCAGCAGCTTAACAGGCTCTGGGGCCAACGTCCTGACTTTC. The encoded protein is CASSLTGSGANVLTF.

This chain uses TRBV5-4 with TRBJ1-2; D remains ambiguous. CDR3 size: 15 residues. Germline V lookup: CDR1 SGHNT, CDR2 YYREEE (reference sequence). V was pared by 1 base and J by 7 bases, with 17 bases between. Here the CDR3 DNA reads TGTGCCAGCAGCTTGCCTCCGTTCGACTATTTTGGCTACACCTTC. This encodes CASSLPPFDYFGYTF.

The rearrangement uses TRBV2 and TRBJ1-1; no definite D call. Per germline, CDR1 SNHLY and CDR2 FYNNEI. Trimming left V 8 bases short and J 11 bases short, with 21 bases between. The CDR3 totals 13 residues. CDR3 bases: TGTGCCAGCTCCTCCACGTCCTACAGAGGCGCTTTCTTT. It specifies CASSSTSYRGAFF.